This T cell receptor (beta chain) was documented in a study of CD4 T cells in relation to SARS-CoV-2 and coronaviruses. Study results and limitations: Monoreactive clones expanded significantly more to SARS-CoV-2 than crossreactive clones did.

Only in-frame clones appear in the TCRdb table, and some are missing; sequencing was by immunoSEQ multiplex PCR. Of tens of thousands of clones listed, roughly 90% were seen once; the top ten hold roughly 10%. Germline lookup yields CDR1 MNHEY and CDR2 SVGAGI. The CDR3 spans 14 residues. V shed 6 bases and J shed 2 bases, with 13 bases lying between them. This clone is a singleton in its sample. Its antigen is unknown. The chain links TRBV6-5 to TRBJ1-1, with D perhaps matching TRBD1 (6 bases). This clonotype was sampled from an adult with COVID-19. The material sequenced was memory CD4+ T cells from PBMCs. CDR3 DNA: TGTGCCAGCAGGAAAGGGACACCTAACACTGAAGCTTTCTTT. It translates to CASRKGTPNTEAFF.